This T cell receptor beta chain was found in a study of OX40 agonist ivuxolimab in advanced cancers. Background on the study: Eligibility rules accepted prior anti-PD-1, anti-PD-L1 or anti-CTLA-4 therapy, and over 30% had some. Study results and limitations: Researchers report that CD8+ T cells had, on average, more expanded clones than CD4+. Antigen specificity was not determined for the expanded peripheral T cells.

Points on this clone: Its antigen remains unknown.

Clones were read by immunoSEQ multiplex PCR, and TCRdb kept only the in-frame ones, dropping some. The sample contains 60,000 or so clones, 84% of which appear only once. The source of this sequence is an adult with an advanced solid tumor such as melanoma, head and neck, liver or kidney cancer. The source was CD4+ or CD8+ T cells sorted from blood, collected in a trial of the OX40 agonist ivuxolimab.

CDR3 region: CASEQWASGANVLTF. The CDR3, as DNA: TGTGCCAGCGAGCAATGGGCGTCTGGGGCCAACGTCCTGACTTTC. The chain recombines TRBV19 with TRBJ2-6; no reliable D call. The CDR3 contains 15 residues. Germline lookup yields CDR1 LNHDA and CDR2 SQIVND (reference sequence). V was shortened by 9 bases and J by 1 base, with 13 bases between the two germline ends.